These 26 T cell receptor beta chains came from one sample sequenced in a study of blood T cell repertoires in COVID-19. The protocol was immunoSEQ multiplex PCR, while the TCRdb copy is restricted to in-frame clones and leaves out a portion. The data show under 50,000 clones, less than 95% seen once. The sample was peripheral blood. The source of these receptors is a man aged 70 or older with active COVID-19.

The rearrangement uses TRBV19 and TRBJ2-7; TRBD1 matches at 7 bases. Looked up from germline, CDR1 is LNHDA and CDR2 is SQIVND (reference sequence). The V and J ends lost 3 bases and 2 bases, in that order; junction bases with no gene match: 10. There are 16 residues in the CDR3. The CDR3 loop reads CASSMSLGDRPYEQYF. The CDR3 DNA follows: TGTGCCAGTAGTATGAGTCTCGGGGACAGACCCTACGAGCAGTACTTC.

In its sample, this clone was seen once. The chain combines TRBV27 with TRBJ2-5; TRBD2 matches 8 bases. The CDR3 runs to 13 residues. Germline-derived CDR1 and CDR2 are MNHEY and SMNVEV (reference sequence). After removal of 5 bases from V and 5 bases from J, the junction contained 4 bases not matched to a gene. CDR3 in amino acids: CASSLSGAETQYF. The CDR3 region has the DNA TGTGCCAGCAGTCTTAGCGGGGCTGAGACCCAGTACTTC.

The rearrangement uses TRBV5-4 and TRBJ2-6; no firm D call. The CDR3 is 15 residues long. Trimming removed 4 bases from V and 0 bases from J, with 8 bases in between. Germline loops: CDR1 SGHNT, CDR2 YYREEE (reference sequence). The CDR3 sequence is CASSVDISGANVLTF. CDR3 nucleotides: TGTGCCAGCAGCGTCGACATCTCTGGGGCCAACGTCCTGACTTTC. The full variable domain, its missing parts supplied by reference TRBV5-4 and TRBJ2-6, is ETGVTQSPTHLIKTRGQQVTLRCSSQSGHNTVSWYQQALGQGPQFIFQYYREEENGRGNFPPRFSGLQFPNYSSELNVNALELDDSALYLCASSVDISGANVLTFGAGSRLTVL.

The chain joins TRBV7-9 to TRBJ2-4; a weak D match, TRBD2 (7 bases). Germline CDR1 SEHNR, CDR2 FQNEAQ (reference sequence). CDR3 length equals 16 residues. The V gene lost 3 bases and the J gene lost 0 bases, with 12 bases spanning the gap. The DNA for the CDR3 is TGTGCCAGCAGCTTGGGGGGGGCGAAAGCCAAAAACATTCAGTACTTC. Residues: CASSLGGAKAKNIQYF. The variable domain in full, completed from reference TRBV7-9 and TRBJ2-4, reads DTGVSQNPRHKITKRGQNVTFRCDPISEHNRLYWYRQTLGQGPEFLTYFQNEAQLEKSRLLSDRFSAERPKGSFSTLEIQRTEQGDSAMYLCASSLGGAKAKNIQYFGAGTRLSVL.

The genes are TRBV5-6 and TRBJ1-3; D unclear. V lost 4 bases, J lost 1 base, and 12 bases lay in between. Germline V lookup: CDR1 SGHDT, CDR2 YYEEEE. This CDR3 is 15 amino acids long. The CDR3 nucleotides read TGTGCCAGCAGCCCTACTTCCCTTTCTGGAAACACCATATATTTT. This gives the protein CASSPTSLSGNTIYF.

This chain links TRBV11-3 with TRBJ2-3; D is perhaps TRBD1 (6 bases). Germline V gives CDR1 SGHNT, CDR2 YENEEA. The V end lost 5 bases, the J end lost 4 bases, and 19 bases lay between the germline ends. CDR3 length equals 16 residues. The CDR3, as DNA: TGTGCCAGCAGCAAAGGCCAGGGGTTAGACGCAGATACGCAGTATTTT. Its protein is CASSKGQGLDADTQYF.

This clone was picked up one time. This rearrangement joins TRBV6-5 to TRBJ1-1; TRBD1 agrees at 8 bases. Germline trimming cut 4 bases from V and 1 base from J; bases unmatched to any gene: 2. This CDR3 contains 14 residues. Per germline, CDR1 MNHEY and CDR2 SVGAGI. Written as DNA, the CDR3 is TGTGCCAGCAGTTGGGACAGGAGGAACACTGAAGCTTTCTTT. It translates to CASSWDRRNTEAFF.

The count of this clone is one. The V and J genes are TRBV7-8 and TRBJ1-3, with 10 bases fitting TRBD1. The CDR3 consists of 16 residues. The V and J ends lost 0 bases and 4 bases, in that order; junction bases with no gene match: 3. The germline V gene encodes CDR1 SGHVS and CDR2 FQNEAQ. CDR3 protein: CASSLAGQGYGNTIYF. In DNA, the CDR3 is TGTGCCAGCAGCTTAGCGGGACAGGGGTACGGAAACACCATATATTTT.

This clone came up once. The CDR3 nucleotides read TGTGCCACCAGCAGGGACAGGGGGATGAACACTGAAGCTTTCTTT. It encodes CATSRDRGMNTEAFF. The V call is TRBV15, the J call TRBJ1-1; 10 bases line up with TRBD1. The CDR3 has 15 residues. Trimming removed 3 bases from V and 0 bases from J; junction bases left unmatched: 1. CDR1 is LNHNV and CDR2 is YYDKDF in the germline V gene (reference sequence).

This clone turned up a few times. The V call is TRBV7-5, the J call TRBJ1-1; the table's D call, TRBD1, was not checked against the DNA. TRBV7-5 is a recognized pseudogene. The CDR3 consists of 13 residues. DNA for the CDR3: TGTGCCAGAAGCCCTTACGGGACACCCGAAGCTTTCTTT. Its translation: CARSPYGTPEAFF.

The chain couples TRBV19 to TRBJ1-1, with a weak D call TRBD1 (5 bases). Trimming pared 7 bases from V and 1 base from J, leaving 19 bases between. Germline V gene data show CDR1 as LNHDA and CDR2 as SQIVND (reference sequence). This CDR3 spans 16 amino acids. The CDR3 here is CASNRAAGGRNTEAFF. The CDR3 DNA is TGTGCCAGTAACCGAGCGGCGGGGGGGAGGAACACTGAAGCTTTCTTT.

The genes are TRBV9 and TRBJ2-7, with TRBD2 as a possible D gene (7 bases). V shed 4 bases and J shed 7 bases, with 21 bases lying between them. CDR1 is SGDLS, CDR2 YYNGEE, per germline. The CDR3 contains 15 residues. The CDR3 sequence: CASSPGGGGSGEQYF. In DNA, the CDR3 is TGTGCCAGCAGCCCTGGGGGCGGGGGATCGGGGGAGCAGTACTTC.

The V and J genes are TRBV5-1 and TRBJ2-7, with 7 bases identical to TRBD1. CDR1 is SGHRS, CDR2 YFSETQ, per germline. This CDR3 contains 14 residues. J lost 4 bases, V lost 1 base, and 5 bases had no gene match. CDR3 nucleotide sequence: TGCGCCAGCAGCTTGCGGGACAGCCAATACGAGCAGTACTTC. This gives the protein CASSLRDSQYEQYF.

This rearrangement joins TRBV24-1 to TRBJ2-5; maybe TRBD1 (6 bases). Trimming cost V 4 bases and J 9 bases, with 20 bases left between them. The CDR3 has 15 residues. The germline gives CDR1 KGHDR, CDR2 SFDVKD. The CDR3 coding sequence is TGTGCCACCAGTGACCCGGGGTACCTAGGGGGTTCCCAGTACTTC. It yields the protein CATSDPGYLGGSQYF.

This clone showed up just a few times. This rearrangement joins TRBV10-3 to TRBJ1-2; the D is unclear. Trimming cost V 2 bases and J 5 bases, with 12 bases left between them. Germline V gene lookup returns CDR1 ENHRY and CDR2 SYGVKD. This CDR3 contains 14 residues. CDR3 sequence (DNA): TGTGCCATCAGTGAGGCAGGCACGACGTATGGCTACACCTTC. Translating gives CAISEAGTTYGYTF.

V gene TRBV27 combines with J gene TRBJ2-3; D might be TRBD2 (5 bases). Per the germline V gene, CDR1 is MNHEY and CDR2 is SMNVEV (reference sequence). This CDR3 has 14 amino acids. Trimming pared 6 bases from V and 2 bases from J, leaving 12 bases between. CDR3 in amino acids: CASRLYGDTDTQYF. The CDR3 DNA sequence: TGTGCCAGCAGGCTCTACGGGGACACAGATACGCAGTATTTT.

This chain uses TRBV18 with TRBJ1-2, with a tentative D call TRBD1 (5 bases). Trimming shortened V by 3 bases and J by 4 bases, and 12 bases separated the two germline ends. The germline V gene encodes CDR1 KGHSH and CDR2 LQKENI. The CDR3 runs to 14 residues. The CDR3 loop reads CASSPEGVRYGYTF. CDR3 in DNA: TGTGCCAGCTCACCTGAAGGGGTGCGCTATGGCTACACCTTC.

This sequence joins TRBV15 and TRBJ2-7, with D perhaps matching TRBD1 (5 bases). This CDR3 has 12 residues. Between the trimmed V and J ends, which lost 0 bases and 6 bases, there was a span of 6 bases. Germline CDR1 LNHNV, CDR2 YYDKDF (reference sequence). This CDR3 is CATSRDQGEQYF. CDR3 sequence (DNA): TGTGCCACCAGCAGAGATCAGGGCGAGCAGTACTTC.

The chain links TRBV5-1 to TRBJ2-3; 11 bases align to TRBD2. The J segment lost 1 base and the V segment lost 4 bases, leaving 8 bases of the junction unmatched. This CDR3 has 17 residues. The V gene's germline CDR1 is SGHRS and CDR2 YFSETQ. The CDR3 loop is CASSGGTSGGRTDTQYF. Written as DNA, the CDR3 is TGCGCCAGCAGCGGGGGAACTAGCGGGGGACGCACAGATACGCAGTATTTT.

CDR3 in DNA: TGTGCCAGCTCACCCGGAGGGGTTGGCTACACCTTC. It translates to CASSPGGVGYTF. The chain joins TRBV18 to TRBJ1-2, with a tentative D call TRBD1 (5 bases). The V gene's germline CDR1 is KGHSH and CDR2 LQKENI. Trimming cost V 3 bases and J 7 bases, with 9 bases left between them. The CDR3 has 12 amino acids.

V and J are TRBV4-1 and TRBJ1-1; TRBD1 is a possible D gene (6 bases). Germline-derived CDR1 and CDR2 are MGHRA and YSYEKL. The CDR3 spans 17 residues. V lost 0 bases to trimming and J lost 7 bases, with 21 bases between them. The CDR3 sequence is CASSQEGAGAFRVEAFF. CDR3 nucleotide sequence: TGCGCCAGCAGCCAAGAAGGGGCGGGGGCTTTTAGGGTTGAAGCTTTCTTT.

The V gene is TRBV19, the J gene TRBJ2-7, with 9 bases lining up with TRBD1. CDR3 length equals 14 residues. Germline loops: CDR1 LNHDA, CDR2 SQIVND (reference sequence). V was pared by 5 bases and J by 0 bases, with 2 bases of the junction left unmatched. DNA of the CDR3: TGTGCCAGTAGTTGGACAGGGGACTCCTACGAGCAGTACTTC. This codes for CASSWTGDSYEQYF.

This chain joins TRBV5-4 and TRBJ2-1; D possibly corresponds to TRBD2 (6 bases). CDR3 length equals 15 residues. Per the germline V gene, CDR1 is SGHNT and CDR2 is YYREEE (reference sequence). With 0 bases removed from V and 7 bases from J, the gap between germline ends came to 14 bases. The CDR3: CASSLGLEILNEQFF. In nucleotides, the CDR3 is TGTGCCAGCAGCTTGGGACTAGAAATACTTAATGAGCAGTTCTTC.

The chain combines TRBV29-1 with TRBJ1-2; D is perhaps TRBD1 (6 bases). The CDR3 consists of 13 residues. Deletions cut 1 base from V and 6 bases from J, with 12 bases between. The germline V gene has CDR1 SQVTM and CDR2 ANQGSEA. In DNA form, the CDR3 reads TGCAGCGTTGAAGTCAGGGGAGAGGATGGCTACACCTTC. Translating it yields CSVEVRGEDGYTF. The full variable domain, in which reference TRBV29-1 and TRBJ1-2 provide the parts outside the CDR3, is SAVISQKPSRDICQRGTSLTIQCQVDSQVTMMFWYRQQPGQSLTLIATANQGSEATYESGFVIDKFPISRPNLTFSTLTVSNMSPEDSSIYLCSVEVRGEDGYTFGSGTRLTVV.

The sample holds one count of this clone. The chain couples TRBV6-5 to TRBJ1-1; 8 nucleotides match TRBD1. The CDR3 length is 14 residues. V trimming: 2 bases; J trimming: 9 bases; junction bases outside the gene matches: 8. Germline loops: CDR1 MNHEY, CDR2 SVGAGI. The CDR3 spells CASSYGDRSSKAFF. Here the CDR3 DNA reads TGTGCCAGCAGTTACGGGGACAGGTCCAGTAAAGCTTTCTTT.

This chain uses TRBV18 with TRBJ2-3; 9 nucleotides match TRBD1. The trim removed 3 bases at V and 4 bases at J, leaving 5 bases unmatched. Germline V gives CDR1 KGHSH, CDR2 LQKENI. This CDR3 is built from 15 residues. The DNA of the CDR3 is TGTGCCAGCTCACCTCGGACAGGGGTGGCAGATACGCAGTATTTT. Translation: CASSPRTGVADTQYF.